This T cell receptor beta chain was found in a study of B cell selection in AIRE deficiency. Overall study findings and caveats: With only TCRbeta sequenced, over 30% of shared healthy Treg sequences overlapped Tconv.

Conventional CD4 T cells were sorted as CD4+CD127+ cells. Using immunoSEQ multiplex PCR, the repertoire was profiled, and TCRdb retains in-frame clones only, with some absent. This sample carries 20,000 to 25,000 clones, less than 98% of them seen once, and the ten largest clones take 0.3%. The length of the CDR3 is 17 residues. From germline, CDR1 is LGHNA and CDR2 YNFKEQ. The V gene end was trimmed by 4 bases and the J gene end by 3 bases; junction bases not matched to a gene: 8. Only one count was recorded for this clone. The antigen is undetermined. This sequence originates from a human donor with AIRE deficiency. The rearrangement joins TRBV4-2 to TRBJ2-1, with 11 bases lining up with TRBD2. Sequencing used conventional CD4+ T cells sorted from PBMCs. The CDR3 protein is CASSLATGTSGYNEQFF. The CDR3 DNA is TGTGCCAGCAGCCTCGCGACCGGGACTAGCGGCTACAATGAGCAGTTCTTC.